The source of this T cell receptor (beta chain) is a study of follicular helper T cells after annual influenza vaccination. General study findings and limits: Change in circulating plasmablasts correlated with ICOS+CD38+ cTfh clonality change.

TCRB sequencing was done at Survey resolution level. Profiling relied on immunoSEQ multiplex PCR, and the TCRdb table lists in-frame clones only, not all of them. The sample carries 9,500 to 15,000 clones, nearly 80% recorded once. Regarding time point: 2015-2016 season, pre-vaccination. Comment on this clone: What it binds is not known.

The germline V gene encodes CDR1 SGHVS and CDR2 FQNEAQ. The CDR3 spans 14 residues. The V gene lost 1 base and the J gene lost 3 bases, with 7 bases spanning the gap. The sample here was CXCR5+ CD38- circulating T follicular helper cells from blood, taken on the day of influenza vaccination. Described subset: circulating Tfh, non-naive CD4+CXCR5+PD-1+ (ICOS+CD38+ or ICOS-CD38-). The J gene is TRBJ1-5, the V gene TRBV7-8; D perhaps matches TRBD1 (6 bases). This TCR came from an adult who received the influenza vaccine. CDR3 sequence (DNA): TGTGCCAGCAGCTTAGGACAGGCCAATCAGCCCCAGCATTTT. Its protein product is CASSLGQANQPQHF.